The entry below describes one T cell receptor (beta chain). The data belong to a study of blood T cell repertoires in COVID-19. On the study more broadly: The United States, Italy and Spain supplied acute and convalescent COVID-19 samples. Nucleic acid was either cDNA or gDNA, and it came from T cells, B-cell-depleted T cells, or PBMCs.

In the authors' methods: Reference gene primers were amplified, and this amplification served to estimate nucleated cell counts. Repertoires were generated with immunoSEQ multiplex PCR, while TCRdb's copy carries only in-frame clones and drops some. That table supplies the V and J calls and clone size; D and trimming were determined from the DNA. Of approximately 150,000 clones in the sample, about 88% were seen once. J was trimmed by 7 bases and V by 4 bases; bases with no gene match: 6. There are 13 residues in the CDR3. CDR1 and CDR2 from the germline V gene are MNHEY and SMNVEV (reference sequence).

The source material was peripheral blood. This chain uses TRBV27 with TRBJ1-2; 7 bases agree with TRBD1. The TCR was taken from a human donor with acute or convalescent COVID-19. The donor label of this sample is uncertain. The CDR3 sequence: CASSSDRAFGYTF. The CDR3 DNA reads TGTGCCAGCAGTTCTGACAGGGCCTTTGGCTACACCTTC.